This entry concerns a single T cell receptor (beta chain). Its specificity is not known. This clone may be a read error of a much larger clone one base away. Peripheral blood genomic DNA, not sorted cells or RNA, was the template. V was trimmed by 5 bases and J by 7 bases, leaving 9 bases between them. CDR3 size: 11 residues. TRB rearrangements spanning V, D and J were amplified using mixed TRB-A/B primers. Each CDR3 protein is one row after TCRdb ran MiXCR on the multiplex PCR reads. The sample has about 13,000 distinct CDR3 sequences; approximately 24% are singletons. The data derive from a study of T cell repertoires in aging, cancer and after chemotherapy. Background on the study: Over several months to years, re-sampled healthy donor repertoires clearly shared clones. The whole study produced a dataset of some 10 million TCR reads. Study-wide findings and caveats: Across the chemotherapy interval, each cancer cohort showed higher median generation probability, suggesting thymic rebound. Loss of evenness, beyond lost richness, contributed to age-related TCR diversity decline in cancer patients.

Material for sequencing was blood. The chain employs TRBV12-3 or TRBV12-4 and TRBJ2-7; TRBD2 is a possible D gene (6 bases). The receptor's source is a human donor in good health. CDR3 nucleotides: TGTGCCAGCAGTGTGGAGGGTGAGCAGTACGTC. It specifies CASSVEGEQYV.